These 27 T cell receptor beta chains were all obtained from the same sample, sequenced in a study of Graves' ophthalmopathy and Graves' hyperthyroidism. Amplification of the TCR beta CDR3 regions used RNA transcripts (as template). The first round was an RT-PCR with HTBI primers, and the second round was a multiplex PCR. A single record per CDR3 protein comes from TCRdb applying MiXCR to the multiplex PCR reads. The sample holds 150,000 to 200,000 distinct CDR3 sequences, less than 45% seen once. The specimen was peripheral blood. Source of these receptors: a woman between 40 and 50 years old with Graves' ophthalmopathy.

This chain joins TRBV28 and TRBJ2-3; D uncertain. The CDR3 loop spans 15 amino acids. The germline V gene has CDR1 MDHEN and CDR2 SYDVKM. V lost 4 bases and J 6 bases, leaving 17 bases between the germline ends. CDR3 sequence (DNA): TGTGCCAGCAGTTCGACCTCCCCCTTTACGGATACGCAGTATTTT. Its protein is CASSSTSPFTDTQYF.

Ten or more counts support this clonotype. The genes are TRBV7-2 and TRBJ1-6; D perhaps matches TRBD1 (6 bases). Germline CDR1 and CDR2: SGHTA and FQGNSA. CDR3 size: 15 residues. The V end was cut by 5 bases, the J end by 7 bases, with 15 bases between. This chain's CDR3 is CASSPRQGLNSPLHF. The CDR3 DNA is TGTGCCAGCAGCCCGAGGCAGGGGTTGAATTCACCCCTCCACTTT.

DNA of the CDR3: TGTGCCAGCAGTTACTCGGGGCTTAGCGGGAGGGGCGGGGAGCTGTTTTTT. This sequence encodes CASSYSGLSGRGGELFF. This chain links TRBV6-5 with TRBJ2-2, with 11 bases matching TRBD2. This CDR3 has 17 amino acids. Germline CDR1 reads MNHEY; CDR2 reads SVGAGI. After removal of 0 bases from V and 7 bases from J, the junction contained 7 bases not matched to a gene.

The chain joins TRBV6-1 to TRBJ1-2; D is perhaps TRBD1 (5 bases). CDR1 and CDR2 (germline): MNHNS, SASEGT. The CDR3 consists of 12 residues. With 4 bases removed from V and 7 bases from J, the gap between germline ends came to 10 bases. The chain's CDR3 is CASSGAGLGYTF. The CDR3 DNA follows: TGTGCCAGCAGTGGAGCGGGACTTGGCTACACCTTC.

This clonotype has ten or more counts. The CDR3 loop is CASSNRDRGYEQYF. CDR3 DNA: TGTGCCAGCAGTAACCGGGACAGGGGTTACGAGCAGTACTTC. The chain carries TRBV27 and TRBJ2-7, with 10 bases matching TRBD1. This CDR3 is built from 14 residues. Losses at the gene ends were 5 bases for V and 4 bases for J; bases not matched to a gene: 5. Per the germline V gene, CDR1 is MNHEY and CDR2 is SMNVEV (reference sequence).

The rearrangement links TRBV28 to TRBJ2-7; D is unclear. This CDR3 is 14 amino acids long. Trimming removed 7 bases from V and 7 bases from J, with 20 bases in between. The germline V gene encodes CDR1 MDHEN and CDR2 SYDVKM. The CDR3 DNA reads as TGTGCCAGCACCCCACCCCCCCACAATGGGGAGCAGTACTTC. As protein: CASTPPPHNGEQYF.

The chain uses TRBV7-2 and TRBJ1-2; possible D gene TRBD1, 6 bases. Germline CDR1 is SGHTA and CDR2 is FQGNSA. The CDR3 contains 14 residues. V gave up 0 bases and J gave up 2 bases, with 7 bases separating them. The CDR3 DNA sequence: TGTGCCAGCAGCTTAGCCGGACAGAACTATGGCTACACCTTC. It specifies CASSLAGQNYGYTF. Filled out from reference TRBV7-2 and TRBJ1-2, the complete variable domain reads GAGVSQSPSNKVTEKGKDVELRCDPISGHTALYWYRQSLGQGLEFLIYFQGNSAPDKSGLPSDRFSAERTGGSVSTLTIQRTQQEDSAVYLCASSLAGQNYGYTFGSGTRLTVV.

The rearrangement joins TRBV27 to TRBJ1-2, with D perhaps TRBD1 (6 bases). Germline V gene data show CDR1 as MNHEY and CDR2 as SMNVEV (reference sequence). V lost 3 bases and J lost 7, with 15 bases in between. The CDR3 extends over 14 amino acids. This chain's CDR3 is CASSFRDTRRGYTF. The CDR3 DNA is TGTGCCAGCAGTTTTCGGGACACACGGCGTGGCTACACCTTC.

The V and J genes are TRBV12-3 or TRBV12-4 and TRBJ1-5, with D possibly matching TRBD1 (6 bases). The CDR3 consists of 14 residues. The V gene lost 11 bases and the J gene lost 4 bases, with 18 bases spanning the gap. CDR3 residues: CAGTYRDDNQPQHF. In DNA, the CDR3 is TGTGCCGGCACCTACAGGGACGATAATCAGCCCCAGCATTTT.

This clonotype occurred many times. V is TRBV10-3 and J is TRBJ1-2; D is ambiguous. This CDR3 is built from 13 residues. Germline CDR1 ENHRY, CDR2 SYGVKD. The V end lost 8 bases, the J end lost 5 bases, and 15 bases lay between the germline ends. This CDR3 is CAIWAYGSYGYTF. In DNA, the CDR3 is TGTGCCATCTGGGCCTATGGTTCTTATGGCTACACCTTC.

This clonotype was seen repeatedly, ten times or more. This sequence joins TRBV3-1 and TRBJ2-6, with D perhaps given as TRBD1 or TRBD2 (5 bases each). Per germline, CDR1 LGHDT and CDR2 YNNKEL (reference sequence). V lost 4 bases, J lost 0 bases, and 16 bases lay in between. This CDR3 comprises 18 residues. DNA for the CDR3: TGTGCCAGCAGCCGGGACCGGAGGACTTACTCTGGGGCCAACGTCCTGACTTTC. Encoded protein: CASSRDRRTYSGANVLTF.

This clonotype was seen repeatedly, ten times or more. The chain links TRBV12-3 or TRBV12-4 to TRBJ1-2, with D maybe TRBD1 (5 bases). Deletions cut 2 bases from V and 6 bases from J, with 10 bases between. The CDR3 sequence is 13 residues long. CDR3 amino acids: CASSLKYRNGYTF. In DNA, the CDR3 is TGTGCCAGCAGTTTAAAGTACAGGAATGGCTACACCTTC.

The V and J genes are TRBV7-2 and TRBJ1-2, with D possibly being TRBD1 (5 bases). Germline V gene lookup returns CDR1 SGHTA and CDR2 FQGNSA. The CDR3 runs 13 residues. V lost 5 bases to trimming and J lost 4 bases, with 11 bases between them. CDR3 protein: CASSPSGSYGYTF. CDR3 sequence (DNA): TGTGCCAGCAGCCCATCAGGGAGCTATGGCTACACCTTC.

J is TRBJ1-2 and V is TRBV6-1; possibly TRBD1 for D (5 bases). This CDR3 has 10 amino acids. Trimming removed 6 bases from V and 6 bases from J, with 5 bases in between. The V gene's germline CDR1 is MNHNS and CDR2 SASEGT. This chain's CDR3 is CASSRDGYTF. The CDR3 DNA reads as TGTGCCAGCAGCAGGGATGGCTACACCTTC.

The rearrangement joins TRBV12-3 or TRBV12-4 to TRBJ1-1, with a tentative D call TRBD1 (5 bases). The CDR3 is 13 amino acids. Trimming left V 5 bases short and J 8 bases short, with 15 bases between. CDR3 sequence reads: CASSIRGALEAFF. In nucleotides, the CDR3 is TGTGCCAGCAGTATCAGAGGGGCACTGGAAGCTTTCTTT.

There are many counts of this clonotype. DNA of the CDR3: TGCAGTGCTAGAGCGGAGACTAGCGACGATACTACCACGAACACCGGGGAGCTGTTTTTT. This sequence encodes CSARAETSDDTTTNTGELFF. This chain connects TRBV20-1 to TRBJ2-2; 8 positions agree with TRBD2. CDR3 length equals 20 residues. CDR1 and CDR2 from the germline V gene are DFQATT and SNEGSKA (reference sequence). The trim removed 1 base at V and 0 bases at J, leaving 16 bases unmatched.

This clonotype was seen repeatedly, ten times or more. V is TRBV28 and J is TRBJ2-5; D may match TRBD1 or TRBD2 (6 bases each). Germline lookup yields CDR1 MDHEN and CDR2 SYDVKM. V was clipped by 3 bases and J by 5 bases, with 19 bases between them. The CDR3 sequence is 16 residues long. This chain's CDR3 is CASSFGGAPDGETQYF. The CDR3 DNA is TGTGCCAGCAGTTTCGGGGGCGCCCCTGATGGGGAGACCCAGTACTTC.

Ten or more counts support this clonotype. V gene TRBV28 combines with J gene TRBJ2-7; D is uncertain. This CDR3 is 12 amino acids long. Trimming shortened V by 7 bases and J by 3 bases, and 10 bases separated the two germline ends. Germline V gives CDR1 MDHEN, CDR2 SYDVKM. In DNA form, the CDR3 reads TGTGCCAGCAATGACAACGGCTACGAGCAGTACTTC. Protein product: CASNDNGYEQYF. Combining the CDR3 with reference TRBV28 and TRBJ2-7 gives the whole variable domain DVKVTQSSRYLVKRTGEKVFLECVQDMDHENMFWYRQDPGLGLRLIYFSYDVKMKEKGDIPEGYSVSREKKERFSLILESASTNQTSMYLCASNDNGYEQYFGPGTRLTVT.

This clonotype was detected many times. The chain has TRBV5-1 and TRBJ2-5; D is uncertain. CDR1 SGHRS and CDR2 YFSETQ come from the germline V gene. The V end lost 1 base, the J end lost 9 bases, and 13 bases lay between the germline ends. The CDR3 is 13 amino acids. The CDR3 protein is CASSLTVERPQYF. CDR3 DNA sequence: TGCGCCAGCAGCTTGACAGTGGAGAGACCCCAGTACTTC.

In its sample, this clonotype was seen many times. J is TRBJ2-2 and V is TRBV28, with 7 nucleotides matching TRBD2. V lost 6 bases, J lost 5 bases, and 9 bases stayed unmatched. From germline, CDR1 is MDHEN and CDR2 SYDVKM. The CDR3 has 15 amino acids. The CDR3 coding sequence is TGTGCCAGCAGACGGGGAGGGATGCGGACCGGGGAGCTGTTTTTT. Translation: CASRRGGMRTGELFF.

The table lists this clonotype with many counts. This rearrangement joins TRBV6-5 to TRBJ2-5; the match to TRBD2 covers 8 bases. The CDR3 has 13 residues. Germline CDR1 is MNHEY and CDR2 is SVGAGI. V dropped 5 bases and J dropped 5; count of bases not matched to a gene: 4. The CDR3 sequence is CASSRGGRETQYF. CDR3 sequence (DNA): TGTGCCAGCAGTCGGGGGGGCCGGGAGACCCAGTACTTC.

This chain uses TRBV6-5 with TRBJ2-7; D is perhaps TRBD1 (5 bases). CDR1 is MNHEY, CDR2 SVGAGI, per germline. This CDR3 is built from 14 residues. V was trimmed by 2 bases and J by 3 bases, leaving 11 bases between them. The CDR3, as DNA: TGTGCCAGCAGTTACGGCGCAGGGTACTACGAGCAGTACTTC. Translation: CASSYGAGYYEQYF.

CDR3 region: CSALAGMYEQYF. CDR3 DNA sequence: TGCAGTGCCCTAGCGGGAATGTACGAGCAGTACTTC. This sequence joins TRBV20-1 and TRBJ2-7, with 9 nucleotides matching TRBD2. Per the germline V gene, CDR1 is DFQATT and CDR2 is SNEGSKA (reference sequence). The CDR3 runs 12 residues. Trimming removed 6 bases from V and 4 bases from J; junction bases left unmatched: 4.

The rearrangement joins TRBV5-1 to TRBJ1-2; D gene uncertain. Between the trimmed V and J ends, which lost 0 bases and 1 base, there was a span of 7 bases. CDR3 length: 14 amino acids. From germline, CDR1 is SGHRS and CDR2 YFSETQ. This chain's CDR3 is CASSLEGYNYGYTF. In DNA form, the CDR3 reads TGCGCCAGCAGCTTGGAGGGATATAACTATGGCTACACCTTC.

Many counts were recorded for this clonotype. The chain is built from TRBV28 and TRBJ2-7, with D possibly TRBD2 on 7 matching bases. Germline-derived CDR1 and CDR2 are MDHEN and SYDVKM. The CDR3 is made up of 15 amino acids. Trimming left V 3 bases short and J 3 bases short, with 15 bases between. The CDR3 DNA is TGTGCCAGCAGTTTGGTCCAGGGGAGGGTCTACGAGCAGTACTTC. Encoded protein: CASSLVQGRVYEQYF.

The chain is built from TRBV24-1 and TRBJ1-2; 11 bases are a match to TRBD1. J lost 7 bases, V lost 0 bases, and 0 bases had no gene match. Germline V gives CDR1 KGHDR, CDR2 SFDVKD. This CDR3 region has 14 residues. CDR3 sequence (DNA): TGTGCCACCAGTGATTTGGGGACAGGGGGTGGCTACACCTTC. Residues: CATSDLGTGGGYTF.

This clonotype was picked up many times. The chain uses TRBV27 and TRBJ1-6; D is uncertain. Germline V gene sequence: CDR1 MNHEY, CDR2 SMNVEV (reference sequence). The length of the CDR3 is 15 residues. Deletions cut 2 bases from V and 9 bases from J, with 14 bases between. DNA of the CDR3: TGTGCCAGCAGTTTAGGGGAAGGGCTGGGTTCACCCCTCCACTTT. Its translation: CASSLGEGLGSPLHF.